The following is a T cell receptor beta chain sequence with its context. RNA in amounts of about 0.45 to 1 ug was reverse transcribed with random hexamers. TCRdb processed the immunoSEQ multiplex PCR reads anew with MiXCR; each CDR3 protein has one entry. The table includes 50,000 to 55,000 distinct CDR3 sequences, around 93% detected once. The data are from a study of CD8 T cells in Susac syndrome. The V end was cut by 7 bases, the J end by 4 bases, with 13 bases between. There are 14 residues in the CDR3. The germline gives CDR1 LNHDA, CDR2 SQIVND (reference sequence). The chain links TRBV19 to TRBJ2-2; either TRBD1 or TRBD2 may fit D (5 bases each). The sequencing sample was made of CD8+ T cells from PBMCs. This TCR was sampled from a human donor with Susac syndrome. CDR3 sequence: CASIAHGATGELFF. The CDR3 DNA sequence: TGTGCCAGTATCGCCCACGGGGCCACCGGGGAGCTGTTTTTT.